Each of the 2 T cell receptor beta chains below was sequenced from the same sample in a study of T cell responses to AZD1222 COVID-19 vaccine. Produced via immunoSEQ multiplex PCR; TCRdb's table is partial and in-frame only. The sample holds roughly 150,000 clones, 92% seen once. This sample comprised peripheral blood, obtained on day 0 of AZD1222 vaccination. These TCRs come from an adult in good health.

The rearrangement joins TRBV21-1 to TRBJ2-1; the table's D call, TRBD2, has no DNA check behind it. TRBV21-1 is a known pseudogene. The length of the CDR3 is 19 residues. This CDR3 reads CASSKAKTGGWSSYNEQFF. The DNA for the CDR3 is TGTGCCAGCAGCAAAGCCAAGACGGGGGGTTGGAGCTCCTACAATGAGCAGTTCTTC.

The V and J genes are TRBV5-4 and TRBJ2-1, with 11 positions matching TRBD2. The CDR3 runs 14 residues. Trimming cost V 0 bases and J 15 bases; bases outside gene matches: 8. Germline V gene data show CDR1 as SGHNT and CDR2 as YYREEE (reference sequence). The CDR3 sequence is CASSLEGTSGGRFF. The CDR3 DNA reads as TGTGCCAGCAGCTTGGAGGGTACTAGCGGGGGCCGGTTCTTC. The full variable domain, rest sourced from reference TRBV5-4 and TRBJ2-1, is ETGVTQSPTHLIKTRGQQVTLRCSSQSGHNTVSWYQQALGQGPQFIFQYYREEENGRGNFPPRFSGLQFPNYSSELNVNALELDDSALYLCASSLEGTSGGRFFGPGTRLTVL.